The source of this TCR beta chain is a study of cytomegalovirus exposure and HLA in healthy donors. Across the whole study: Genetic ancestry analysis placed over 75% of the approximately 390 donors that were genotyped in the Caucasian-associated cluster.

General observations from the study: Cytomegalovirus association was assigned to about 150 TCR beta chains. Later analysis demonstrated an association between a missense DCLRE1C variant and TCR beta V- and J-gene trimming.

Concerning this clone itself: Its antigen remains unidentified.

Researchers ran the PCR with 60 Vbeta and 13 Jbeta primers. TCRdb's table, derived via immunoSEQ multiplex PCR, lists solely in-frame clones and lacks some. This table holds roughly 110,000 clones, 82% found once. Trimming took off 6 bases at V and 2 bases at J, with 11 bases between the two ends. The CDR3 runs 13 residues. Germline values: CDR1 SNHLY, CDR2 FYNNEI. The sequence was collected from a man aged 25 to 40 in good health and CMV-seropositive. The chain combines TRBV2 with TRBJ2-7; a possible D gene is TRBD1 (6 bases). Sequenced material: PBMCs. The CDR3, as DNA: TGTGCCAGCAGGTCGGACAGTCCCTACGAGCAGTACTTC. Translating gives CASRSDSPYEQYF.